The TCR beta chain under discussion was sequenced for a study of CD8 T cells in ankylosing spondylitis. General study results and limits: There was reportedly significant enrichment of clones that were disease-linked in matched ankylosing spondylitis synovial fluid. Disease-linked clones had a CD8+ phenotype and relatively low frequency in peripheral blood.

In germline, CDR1 is SNHLY, CDR2 FYNNEI. The junction had 11 bases not matched to a gene; V was cut back by 4 bases and J by 9 bases. This CDR3 has 15 residues. By quantitative 5'-RACE with molecular barcodes, the TCR beta libraries were made. A single record per CDR3 protein comes from TCRdb applying MiXCR to the 5' RACE reads. Among 250,000 to 400,000 distinct CDR3 sequences listed, 11% were seen once. Many counts were recorded for this clonotype. Its antigen remains unidentified. The rearrangement uses TRBV2 and TRBJ2-1; 8 nucleotides line up with TRBD2. Sequenced: blood, either unsorted or a sorted T cell fraction (not recorded which). This clonotype originated in a female donor with ankylosing spondylitis or in good health (not recorded which). The CDR3 DNA reads TGTGCCAGCAGTGGAATTAGCGGGGAGTTGGGTGAGCAGTTCTTC. It specifies CASSGISGELGEQFF.